These 25 T cell receptor beta chains came from one sample sequenced in a study of blood T cells in healthy people across ages (dated by TCRdb to between 2014 and 2017). Library preparation employed 5' RACE. Data came from an Illumina HiSeq 2500. A second PCR of roughly 6 to 11 cycles was run with a J-beta primer mix and a sample-barcoded 5' primer. TCRdb ran its own pipeline on the public reads, namely fastp trimming at Q25 and MiXCR clone calling, and kept in-frame beta chains. Identical CDR3 protein sequences are pooled into one entry, listed with their most common genes and DNA. The sample table holds about 1.8 million distinct CDR3 sequences, of which around 50% were seen once. The ten biggest clones cover over 2% of the sample. The sequencing input was blood. All receptors come from a woman in her 40s in good health.

This rearrangement joins TRBV5-1 to TRBJ2-7; D gene unclear. This CDR3 spans 14 amino acids. Trimming shortened V by 3 bases and J by 3 bases, and 13 bases separated the two germline ends. Germline CDR1 reads SGHRS; CDR2 reads YFSETQ. The chain's CDR3 is CASSSDPSSYEQYF. The CDR3 DNA follows: TGCGCCAGCAGCTCGGACCCTTCTAGCTACGAGCAGTACTTC.

This clonotype has just one count. This chain connects TRBV20-1 to TRBJ2-4; D gene uncertain. The DNA end is more similar to TRBJ2-7, so the J call may be wrong. This CDR3 contains 11 residues. The germline V gene has CDR1 DFQATT and CDR2 SNEGSKA (reference sequence). The CDR3 region has the DNA TGCAGTGTGCCAGACCGCTACGAGCAGTACTTC. Its protein product is CSVPDRYEQYF.

J is TRBJ2-7 and V is TRBV5-1; D may be TRBD1 (6 bases). The end of the DNA is better explained by TRBJ2-5, so the J call may be wrong. This CDR3 is built from 15 residues. CDR1 SGHRS and CDR2 YFSETQ come from the germline V gene. The CDR3 protein is CASSWVSRGAETQYF. The CDR3 DNA reads as TGCGCCAGCAGCTGGGTATCCAGGGGCGCGGAGACCCAGTACTTC.

This clonotype was counted between two and nine times. This chain joins TRBV20-1 and TRBJ2-5; TRBD1 might be the D (6 bases). Deletions cut 3 bases from V and 5 bases from J, with 16 bases between. The CDR3 consists of 14 residues. Germline CDR1 and CDR2: DFQATT and SNEGSKA (reference sequence). In DNA, the CDR3 is TGCAGTGCTAGCGAGCCAGGGGAAGGGGAGACCCAGTACTTC. It specifies CSASEPGEGETQYF.

A few counts support this clonotype. The chain combines TRBV9 with TRBJ2-5, with D possibly called TRBD1 or TRBD2 (6 bases each). The CDR3 has 15 amino acids. The germline V gene has CDR1 SGDLS and CDR2 YYNGEE. Trimming took 4 bases from V and 5 from J, leaving 18 bases between them. The CDR3 DNA reads as TGTGCCAGCAGCTCGGGGGCTCGGACAGTCGAGACCCAGTACTTC. It yields the protein CASSSGARTVETQYF.

The V and J genes are TRBV3-1 and TRBJ1-5; TRBD1 is a possible D gene (6 bases). Germline V gene sequence: CDR1 LGHDT, CDR2 YNNKEL (reference sequence). The CDR3 spans 14 residues. Trimming stripped 3 bases from V and 3 bases from J, with 9 bases between. CDR3 sequence (DNA): TGTGCCAGCAGCCACGGACAGTACAATCAGCCCCAGCATTTT. This encodes CASSHGQYNQPQHF.

This chain uses TRBV12-3 or TRBV12-4 with TRBJ2-7; D possibly uses TRBD1 or TRBD2 (6 bases each). Trimming took off 5 bases at V and 7 bases at J, with 21 bases between the two ends. CDR3 length: 15 residues. Here the CDR3 reads CASSTERGVYNEQYF. CDR3 coding DNA: TGTGCCAGCAGTACCGAGAGGGGGGTTTACAATGAGCAGTACTTC.

The V and J genes are TRBV5-1 and TRBJ2-3; TRBD2 might be the D (6 bases). Germline V lookup: CDR1 SGHRS, CDR2 YFSETQ. Trimming cost V 0 bases and J 4 bases, with 12 bases left between them. The CDR3 totals 15 residues. In DNA, the CDR3 is TGCGCCAGCAGCTTGGTGACAGCGGGCCCAGATACGCAGTATTTT. Translating it yields CASSLVTAGPDTQYF.

In its sample, this clonotype was seen a few times. The genes are TRBV3-1 and TRBJ2-7, with TRBD2 matching 10 bases. Germline V CDR1 and CDR2: LGHDT, YNNKEL (reference sequence). The CDR3 length is 17 residues. The trim removed 0 bases at V and 1 base at J, leaving 6 bases unmatched. The CDR3 is CASSQDRASGGSYEQYF. DNA of the CDR3: TGTGCCAGCAGCCAAGATCGGGCTAGCGGGGGTTCCTACGAGCAGTACTTC.

The count of this clonotype is one. The genes are TRBV4-3 and TRBJ2-3, with D possibly matching TRBD2 (5 bases). The CDR3 is made up of 18 amino acids. Germline V gene sequence: CDR1 LGHNA, CDR2 YSLEER. V lost 1 base to trimming and J lost 2 bases, with 19 bases between them. The CDR3 loop is CASSQGGGRWEFTDTQYF. The CDR3 DNA is TGCGCCAGCAGCCAAGGAGGAGGCAGATGGGAATTCACAGATACGCAGTATTTT.

This clonotype was seen only a few times. The rearrangement joins TRBV28 to TRBJ2-1, with no clear D. Germline V lookup: CDR1 MDHEN, CDR2 SYDVKM. There are 15 residues in the CDR3. V lost 2 bases to trimming and J lost 2 bases, with 10 bases between them. DNA for the CDR3: TGTGCCAGCAGTTTAGGTGGTCTTCCCTACAATGAGCAGTTCTTC. Its translation is CASSLGGLPYNEQFF.

The genes are TRBV12-3 or TRBV12-4 and TRBJ1-5; the match to TRBD1 covers 7 bases. The CDR3 is 14 amino acids. Trimming removed 10 bases from V and 3 bases from J; junction bases left unmatched: 9. CDR3 nucleotides: TGTGCCACCCGCCCAGGGGGTGACAATCAGCCCCAGCATTTT. Translated: CATRPGGDNQPQHF.

This clonotype was observed a handful of times. V gene TRBV4-2 combines with J gene TRBJ2-7; TRBD2 aligns across 7 bases. Germline values: CDR1 LGHNA, CDR2 YNFKEQ. With 0 bases clipped from V and 0 bases from J, the junction kept 5 bases outside the gene matches. The CDR3 is 16 residues long. CDR3 nucleotides: TGTGCCAGCAGCCAAGACTTAGCGGGCCGCTCCTACGAGCAGTACTTC. Its protein is CASSQDLAGRSYEQYF.

V is TRBV20-1 and J is TRBJ2-5; 11 bases are a match to TRBD2. V gave up 5 bases and J gave up 7 bases; unmatched junction bases: 3. Germline V gene lookup returns CDR1 DFQATT and CDR2 SNEGSKA (reference sequence). The CDR3 has 12 residues. The CDR3 sequence: CSASGTSGTQYF. The DNA of the CDR3 is TGCAGTGCTTCCGGGACTAGCGGGACCCAGTACTTC.

V gene TRBV20-1 combines with J gene TRBJ1-1; 8 nucleotides match TRBD1. The CDR3 length is 16 residues. CDR1 and CDR2 (germline): DFQATT, SNEGSKA (reference sequence). J was trimmed by 0 bases and V by 2 bases; bases with no gene match: 8. CDR3 nucleotides: TGCAGTGCTAGATCCTTGACAGGGGCCTTGAACACTGAAGCTTTCTTT. This translates into CSARSLTGALNTEAFF.

This clonotype was recorded a few times. This chain uses TRBV6-2 or TRBV6-3 with TRBJ2-1; D ambiguous. Germline V CDR1 and CDR2: MNHEY, SVGEGT. V was trimmed by 2 bases and J by 7 bases, leaving 12 bases between them. The CDR3 has 14 amino acids. CDR3 region: CASSYRPVGNEQFF. As DNA, the CDR3 is TGTGCCAGCAGTTACCGGCCGGTCGGAAATGAGCAGTTCTTC.

The CDR3 DNA reads as TGTGCCAGCAGCCAGATAGCGGGGGGGCCCAAGGAGCAGTACTTC. It is translated as CASSQIAGGPKEQYF. V is TRBV4-2 and J is TRBJ2-5; 11 bases map to TRBD2. Germline trimming cut 3 bases from V and 11 bases from J; bases unmatched to any gene: 11. The CDR3 covers 15 residues. Germline CDR1 is LGHNA and CDR2 is YNFKEQ.

The rearrangement joins TRBV5-1 to TRBJ2-4, with D maybe TRBD1 (5 bases). Germline V gene data show CDR1 as SGHRS and CDR2 as YFSETQ. Trimming pared 6 bases from V and 13 bases from J, leaving 20 bases between. This CDR3 comprises 13 residues. The CDR3 spells CASKGRLQEAQYF. As DNA, the CDR3 is TGCGCCAGCAAGGGGCGCTTGCAAGAGGCCCAGTACTTC. The entire variable domain, with the rest obtained from reference TRBV5-1 and TRBJ2-4, is as follows: KAGVTQTPRYLIKTRGQQVTLSCSPISGHRSVSWYQQTPGQGLQFLFEYFSETQRNKGNFPGRFSGRQFSNSRSEMNVSTLELGDSALYLCASKGRLQEAQYFGAGTRLSVL.

The chain uses TRBV28 and TRBJ1-1, with 9 bases identical to TRBD1. Germline lookup yields CDR1 MDHEN and CDR2 SYDVKM. The CDR3 is 16 amino acids. Trimming took 4 bases from V and 4 from J; bases not matched to a gene: 10. The DNA for the CDR3 is TGTGCCAGCAGTTCCTGGGACAGGGCCTCGAGCACTGAAGCTTTCTTT. Translating gives CASSSWDRASSTEAFF.

The genes are TRBV4-1 and TRBJ2-7, with D uncertain. The CDR3 loop spans 14 amino acids. Per the germline V gene, CDR1 is MGHRA and CDR2 is YSYEKL. V dropped 4 bases and J dropped 4 bases, with 14 bases sitting between them. CDR3 DNA sequence: TGCGCCAGCAGCCGATCAGGCGGCTTATACGAGCAGTACTTC. Its protein product is CASSRSGGLYEQYF.

J is TRBJ2-1 and V is TRBV6-6, with no clear D. The CDR3 runs to 14 residues. Deletions cut 1 base from V and 5 bases from J, with 9 bases between. CDR1 is MNHNY and CDR2 is SVGAGI in the germline V gene (reference sequence). The CDR3: CASSYWVAHNEQFF. In DNA, the CDR3 is TGTGCCAGCAGTTACTGGGTCGCCCACAATGAGCAGTTCTTC.

The chain uses TRBV5-6 and TRBJ2-2; D not certain. With 4 bases removed from V and 4 bases from J, the gap between germline ends came to 5 bases. The CDR3 is 12 amino acids. Germline V gene lookup returns CDR1 SGHDT and CDR2 YYEEEE. The CDR3 loop is CASSTITGELFF. As DNA, the CDR3 is TGTGCCAGCAGCACAATCACCGGGGAGCTGTTTTTT. Complete variable domain (other parts from reference TRBV5-6 and TRBJ2-2): DAGVTQSPTHLIKTRGQQVTLRCSPKSGHDTVSWYQQALGQGPQFIFQYYEEEERQRGNFPDRFSGHQFPNYSSELNVNALLLGDSALYLCASSTITGELFFGEGSRLTVL.

The chain uses TRBV20-1 and TRBJ1-6, with D possibly matching TRBD1 (5 bases). CDR3 length: 14 amino acids. CDR1 and CDR2 from the germline V gene are DFQATT and SNEGSKA (reference sequence). The V gene lost 6 bases and the J gene lost 9 bases, with 18 bases spanning the gap. In DNA form, the CDR3 reads TGCAGTGCCCCGACGGGGGTACGTAGTTCACCCCTCCACTTT. Translated: CSAPTGVRSSPLHF.

This chain joins TRBV29-1 and TRBJ1-2, with 7 bases fitting TRBD1. After removal of 7 bases from V and 0 bases from J, the junction contained 5 bases not matched to a gene. CDR3 length equals 13 residues. Germline lookup yields CDR1 SQVTM and CDR2 ANQGSEA. The CDR3 loop is CSAQGQPNYGYTF. The CDR3 DNA is TGCAGCGCTCAGGGACAGCCTAACTATGGCTACACCTTC.

The chain carries TRBV6-7 and TRBJ2-7, with TRBD2 as a possible D gene (6 bases). TRBV6-7 is given ORF status, its function remaining uncertain. The CDR3 has 9 residues. V lost 8 bases and J lost 7, with 6 bases in between. In DNA form, the CDR3 reads TGTGCCAGCGGGGGGGAGCAGTACTTC. Encoded protein: CASGGEQYF.